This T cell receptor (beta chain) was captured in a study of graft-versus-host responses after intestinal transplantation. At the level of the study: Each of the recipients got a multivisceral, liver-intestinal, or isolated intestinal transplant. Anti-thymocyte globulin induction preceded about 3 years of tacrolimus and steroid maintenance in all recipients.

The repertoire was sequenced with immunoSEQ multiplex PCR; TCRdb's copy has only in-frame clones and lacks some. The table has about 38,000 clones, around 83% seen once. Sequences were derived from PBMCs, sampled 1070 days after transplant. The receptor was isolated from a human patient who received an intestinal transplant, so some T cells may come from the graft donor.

CDR3: CASSLNTGGSYGYTF. The CDR3 nucleotides read TGTGCCAGCAGCTTGAATACAGGGGGGAGCTATGGCTACACCTTC. V is TRBV5-4 and J is TRBJ1-2, with 8 bases identical to TRBD1. V was clipped by 1 base and J by 4 bases; unmatched bases: 6. This CDR3 contains 15 residues. Germline CDR1 is SGHNT and CDR2 is YYREEE (reference sequence).